This T cell receptor beta chain was sequenced during a study of OX40 agonist ivuxolimab in advanced cancers. J gave up 2 bases and V 6 bases, and 6 bases lay outside the gene matches. Germline CDR1 is ENHRY and CDR2 is SYGVKD. This CDR3 region has 15 residues. Assay: immunoSEQ multiplex PCR; the TCRdb copy retains only in-frame clones and omits some. The table lists some 70,000 clones, approximately 90% of them singletons. The clonotype was recovered from an adult with an advanced solid tumor such as melanoma, head and neck, liver or kidney cancer. The chain recombines TRBV10-3 with TRBJ2-3; 9 bases fit TRBD2. The sample in question was CD4+ or CD8+ T cells sorted from blood, obtained in a trial of the OX40 agonist ivuxolimab. In DNA, the CDR3 is TGTGCCATCAGGCCGGGACTAGCCATCACAGATACGCAGTATTTT. It codes for CAIRPGLAITDTQYF.